These 26 T cell receptor beta chains were sequenced from one sample in a study of shared clonotypes between healthy human individuals. Profiled with immunoSEQ multiplex PCR; TCRdb holds only in-frame clones, not every one. Seen here are 950,000 to 1,100,000 clones, approximately 68% observed once, and the top ten hold about 1.5%. Sample: memory CD4+ T cells sorted from blood. Documented subset: CD45RA-negative fraction. The receptor source for this set is a man between 18 and 29 years old in good health.

This clone occurred many times. This rearrangement joins TRBV30 to TRBJ1-5, with D unclear. Per the germline V gene, CDR1 is GTSNPN and CDR2 is SVGIG (reference sequence). There are 13 residues in the CDR3. The V and J ends lost 2 bases and 5 bases respectively, with 10 bases between them. In nucleotides, the CDR3 is TGTGCCTGGAGTTCAGCCTATGATCAGCCCCAGCATTTT. This translates into CAWSSAYDQPQHF.

The V and J genes are TRBV6-5 and TRBJ2-2; D unresolved. The CDR3 consists of 12 residues. Germline CDR1 and CDR2: MNHEY and SVGAGI. V was shortened by 4 bases and J by 4 bases, with 4 bases between the two germline ends. DNA for the CDR3: TGTGCCAGCAGTTCGACCACCGGGGAGCTGTTTTTT. Protein: CASSSTTGELFF.

This clone was seen once. This chain links TRBV30 with TRBJ1-6, with D possibly TRBD1 on 5 matching bases. Per germline, CDR1 GTSNPN and CDR2 SVGIG (reference sequence). V lost 2 bases, J lost 8 bases, and 13 bases lay in between. The length of the CDR3 is 14 residues. The CDR3 region has the DNA TGTGCCTGGAGTCCGGCGGTCAGGGATTCACCCCTCCACTTT. Its translation: CAWSPAVRDSPLHF.

For this clone: Other DNA variants within this sample encode the same CDR3. The rearrangement links TRBV19 to TRBJ1-5, with D maybe TRBD1 (5 bases). Trimming took off 5 bases at V and 2 bases at J, with 10 bases between the two ends. The CDR3 sequence is 14 residues long. The germline V gene has CDR1 LNHDA and CDR2 SQIVND (reference sequence). The CDR3 sequence: CASSPQGGNQPQHF. CDR3 DNA: TGTGCCAGTAGTCCTCAAGGGGGCAATCAGCCCCAGCATTTT. Combining the CDR3 with reference TRBV19 and TRBJ1-5 gives the whole variable domain DGGITQSPKYLFRKEGQNVTLSCEQNLNHDAMYWYRQDPGQGLRLIYYSQIVNDFQKGDIAEGYSVSREKKESFPLTVTSAQKNPTAFYLCASSPQGGNQPQHFGDGTRLSIL.

The chain couples TRBV7-3 to TRBJ2-2; 7 bases align to TRBD1. The CDR3 consists of 14 residues. Germline V CDR1 and CDR2: SGHTA, FQGTGA. V lost 3 bases to trimming and J lost 5 bases; unmatched junction nucleotides: 3. This chain's CDR3 is CASSLGQRTGELFF. Written as DNA, the CDR3 is TGTGCCAGCAGCTTGGGACAGAGGACCGGGGAGCTGTTTTTT.

This rearrangement joins TRBV7-8 to TRBJ1-4, with a tentative D call TRBD1 (6 bases). Germline CDR1 and CDR2: SGHVS and FQNEAQ. The CDR3 length is 15 residues. V was clipped by 3 bases and J by 3 bases, with 11 bases between them. The CDR3 loop reads CASSLQQGSNEKLFF. Here the CDR3 DNA reads TGTGCCAGCAGCTTGCAACAGGGTTCTAATGAAAAACTGTTTTTT.

The chain has TRBV29-1 and TRBJ2-3; D might be TRBD1 or TRBD2, each matching 5 bases. Germline assignment: CDR1 SQVTM and CDR2 ANQGSEA. The CDR3 runs to 14 residues. The V end lost 4 bases, the J end lost 0 bases, and 11 bases lay between the germline ends. In DNA, the CDR3 is TGCAGCGTTGGTGCAGGGACGAGCACAGATACGCAGTATTTT. Protein sequence: CSVGAGTSTDTQYF.

The chain combines TRBV5-8 with TRBJ1-1; 8 bases fit TRBD1. CDR3 length equals 14 residues. Germline V gives CDR1 SGHTS, CDR2 YDEGEE. V shed 2 bases and J 4 bases; nucleotides not matched to a gene: 4. This CDR3 reads CASSFRQGFTEAFF. The CDR3 DNA follows: TGTGCCAGCAGCTTTAGACAGGGGTTCACTGAAGCTTTCTTT.

A single count supports this clone. This chain connects TRBV11-3 to TRBJ2-2, with D possibly being TRBD1 or TRBD2 (5 bases each). This CDR3 is 18 amino acids long. Trimming removed 2 bases from V and 4 bases from J, with 20 bases in between. Germline assignment: CDR1 SGHNT and CDR2 YENEEA. The CDR3 loop reads CASSLSGYGRGRTGELFF. The CDR3, as DNA: TGTGCCAGCAGCTTATCGGGGTATGGTAGGGGCCGCACCGGGGAGCTGTTTTTT.

Here the CDR3 DNA reads TGCGCCAGCAGCCGGGGGTGGGGTCAAGAGACCCAGTACTTC. Encoded protein: CASSRGWGQETQYF. The J gene is TRBJ2-5, the V gene TRBV4-1; perhaps D is TRBD1 or TRBD2 (5 bases each). The germline V gene has CDR1 MGHRA and CDR2 YSYEKL. The CDR3 is 14 residues long. V dropped 4 bases and J dropped 2 bases, with 11 bases sitting between them.

Here the CDR3 reads CASSFWSGSQETQYF. The CDR3 DNA follows: TGTGCCAGCAGCTTTTGGAGCGGGAGCCAAGAGACCCAGTACTTC. The chain couples TRBV7-9 to TRBJ2-5, with 8 bases matching TRBD2. The CDR3 totals 15 residues. Germline assignment: CDR1 SEHNR and CDR2 FQNEAQ (reference sequence). The V and J ends lost 3 bases and 1 base, in that order; junction bases with no gene match: 4.

V and J are TRBV4-2 and TRBJ2-3; 7 bases line up with TRBD2. This CDR3 contains 14 residues. From germline, CDR1 is LGHNA and CDR2 YNFKEQ. Trimming took 7 bases from V and 0 from J; bases not matched to a gene: 4. The CDR3 sequence: CASKLAASTDTQYF. CDR3 coding DNA: TGTGCCAGCAAGCTAGCGGCGAGCACAGATACGCAGTATTTT.

The rearrangement uses TRBV7-9 and TRBJ1-2; tentatively, D is TRBD1 (5 bases). Trimming stripped 1 base from V and 7 bases from J, with 13 bases between. The CDR3 has 14 residues. Germline V lookup: CDR1 SEHNR, CDR2 FQNEAQ (reference sequence). CDR3: CASSLVWGRGGYTF. As DNA, the CDR3 is TGTGCCAGCAGCTTAGTATGGGGACGTGGTGGCTACACCTTC. Combining the CDR3 with reference TRBV7-9 and TRBJ1-2 gives the whole variable domain DTGVSQNPRHKITKRGQNVTFRCDPISEHNRLYWYRQTLGQGPEFLTYFQNEAQLEKSRLLSDRFSAERPKGSFSTLEIQRTEQGDSAMYLCASSLVWGRGGYTFGSGTRLTVV.

This clone showed up just a few times. In the same sample, other DNA sequences code for this CDR3. The chain recombines TRBV30 with TRBJ1-5; 9 nucleotides line up with TRBD1. With 3 bases clipped from V and 4 bases from J, the junction kept 1 base outside the gene matches. The CDR3 totals 13 residues. Germline CDR1 reads GTSNPN; CDR2 reads SVGIG (reference sequence). The CDR3 nucleotides read TGTGCCTGGAGGGGACAGGGAAATCAGCCCCAGCATTTT. This encodes CAWRGQGNQPQHF.

This clone was observed a few times. V usage is TRBV4-1 and J usage is TRBJ1-6, with 7 bases aligning to TRBD1. The CDR3 runs to 15 residues. Germline trimming cut 4 bases from V and 8 bases from J; bases unmatched to any gene: 8. Germline V CDR1 and CDR2: MGHRA, YSYEKL. Here the CDR3 DNA reads TGCGCCAGCAGCCCCCCTGCGACAGGGTATTCACCCCTCCACTTT. Its translation: CASSPPATGYSPLHF.

The J gene is TRBJ2-1, the V gene TRBV5-4; 8 bases line up with TRBD1. The CDR3 consists of 15 residues. In germline, CDR1 is SGHNT, CDR2 YYREEE (reference sequence). V was pared by 0 bases and J by 9 bases, with 8 bases of the junction left unmatched. The chain's CDR3 is CASSLAAGGGVEQFF. CDR3 nucleotides: TGTGCCAGCAGCTTGGCGGCAGGGGGCGGGGTTGAGCAGTTCTTC. The variable domain in full, with the rest retrieved from reference TRBV5-4 and TRBJ2-1, is ETGVTQSPTHLIKTRGQQVTLRCSSQSGHNTVSWYQQALGQGPQFIFQYYREEENGRGNFPPRFSGLQFPNYSSELNVNALELDDSALYLCASSLAAGGGVEQFFGPGTRLTVL.

The genes are TRBV6-5 and TRBJ1-6; D unresolved. This CDR3 comprises 14 residues. Germline CDR1 and CDR2: MNHEY and SVGAGI. Trimming removed 3 bases from V and 7 bases from J, with 10 bases in between. The chain's CDR3 is CASSYGLINSPLHF. Written as DNA, the CDR3 is TGTGCCAGCAGTTATGGGCTGATCAATTCACCCCTCCACTTT.

A word on this clone: A much larger clone differs from this one at a single base, so this may be a read error. V gene TRBV5-4 combines with J gene TRBJ1-1, with TRBD1 identical over 7 bases. Trimming removed 4 bases from V and 1 base from J; junction bases left unmatched: 4. Germline values: CDR1 SGHNT, CDR2 YYREEE (reference sequence). The CDR3 has 14 residues. As DNA, the CDR3 is TGTGCCAGCAGCGCGACAGGGTCGAACACTGAAGCTTTCTTT. This translates into CASSATGSNTEAFF.

The CDR3 nucleotides read TGTGCCAGCAGCTTAGATCTCAGCTCCTACGAGCAGTACTTC. It encodes CASSLDLSSYEQYF. J is TRBJ2-7 and V is TRBV7-9; no clear D gene. This CDR3 is 14 amino acids long. V was cut by 1 base and J by 0 bases, with 7 bases left in between. The germline V gene has CDR1 SEHNR and CDR2 FQNEAQ (reference sequence).

The chain carries TRBV28 and TRBJ2-2; possibly TRBD2 for D (6 bases). The length of the CDR3 is 14 residues. Germline assignment: CDR1 MDHEN and CDR2 SYDVKM. The V end was cut by 4 bases, the J end by 8 bases, with 14 bases between. The CDR3 DNA reads TGTGCCAGCAGTTCCCTGGGGGGTCAGGGGGAGCTGTTTTTT. This translates into CASSSLGGQGELFF.

A single count supports this clone. The chain links TRBV4-2 to TRBJ1-5, with TRBD1 identical over 8 bases. V was clipped by 2 bases and J by 6 bases; unmatched bases: 6. This CDR3 spans 15 amino acids. Germline loops: CDR1 LGHNA, CDR2 YNFKEQ. The CDR3 DNA sequence: TGTGCCAGCAGCCAAACTAGACAGGGGCTTCAGCCCCAGCATTTT. Translating gives CASSQTRQGLQPQHF.

The genes are TRBV18 and TRBJ2-5; D is ambiguous. Germline V gene sequence: CDR1 KGHSH, CDR2 LQKENI. The CDR3 sequence is 13 residues long. Trimming removed 5 bases at V and 0 bases at J, with 7 bases between. The CDR3 DNA sequence: TGTGCCAGCTCATCACGTAACCAAGAGACCCAGTACTTC. It is translated as CASSSRNQETQYF.

The table lists this clone with a few counts. The chain recombines TRBV28 with TRBJ1-2; maybe TRBD1 (6 bases). From germline, CDR1 is MDHEN and CDR2 SYDVKM. This CDR3 spans 13 amino acids. V was pared by 6 bases and J by 4 bases, with 12 bases between. The CDR3 DNA follows: TGTGCCAGCAGGTTACAGGGAGTCTATGGCTACACCTTC. As protein: CASRLQGVYGYTF.

The chain employs TRBV20-1 and TRBJ1-2, with a possible D match to TRBD1 (6 bases). V was pared by 5 bases and J by 8 bases, with 12 bases between. This CDR3 contains 11 residues. CDR1 and CDR2 from the germline V gene are DFQATT and SNEGSKA (reference sequence). In DNA form, the CDR3 reads TGCAGTGCTTGGGGGCGCGAAGGCTACACCTTC. Translating it yields CSAWGREGYTF.

As to this clone: Its ends do not fully match the called genes, so a read error is possible. The chain is built from TRBV7-7 and TRBJ2-3, with no clear D. Germline V gene data show CDR1 as SSHAT and CDR2 as FNYEAQ (reference sequence). There are 13 residues in the CDR3. CDR3 bases: TGTGCTAGCAGCGTTGAGCGCCTGGATGCGCAGTATTTT. This codes for CASSVERLDAQYF.

The chain is built from TRBV10-2 and TRBJ1-2; TRBD1 aligns across 10 bases. There are 13 residues in the CDR3. Germline V lookup: CDR1 WSHSY, CDR2 SAAADI. The V segment lost 6 bases and the J segment 8 bases; nucleotides outside the gene matches: 6. CDR3 loop: CASSPTGGGGYTF. The CDR3 DNA reads TGCGCCAGCAGCCCGACAGGGGGCGGCGGCTACACCTTC.